These 25 T cell receptor beta chains originate from one sample sequenced in a study of post-analysis software for immune sequencing data. Unique molecular identifiers were present in the TCR beta cDNA libraries. TCRdb recomputed calls from the PCR reads with MiXCR, one row per CDR3 protein. Among roughly 800,000 distinct CDR3 sequences listed, approximately 44% were seen once. Their antigens remain unidentified. Findings and caveats of the study: TRBV5-6, TRBV5-1 and TRBV20-1 belonged to a set of about five TRBV segments that were more frequent in patients than controls.

The sample consisted of blood. The receptors stem from a girl aged 10-17 years with multiple sclerosis.

This clonotype turned up a few times. This chain uses TRBV9 with TRBJ2-5, with unresolved D. The germline gives CDR1 SGDLS, CDR2 YYNGEE. The CDR3 extends over 14 amino acids. Trimming took 1 base from V and 5 from J, leaving 12 bases between them. CDR3 nucleotides: TGTGCCAGCAGCGTAAGGGTGGTAGGCGAGACCCAGTACTTC. Amino acid sequence: CASSVRVVGETQYF.

This clonotype was observed a handful of times. This chain uses TRBV5-5 with TRBJ2-3, with a possible D match to TRBD2 (6 bases). Germline assignment: CDR1 SGHKS and CDR2 YYEKEE (reference sequence). Trimming cost V 0 bases and J 3 bases, with 11 bases left between them. The CDR3 consists of 15 residues. The CDR3: CASSLGPGLTDTQYF. The CDR3 nucleotides are TGTGCCAGCAGCTTGGGCCCCGGACTAACAGATACGCAGTATTTT. The variable domain in full, completed from reference TRBV5-5 and TRBJ2-3, reads DAGVTQSPTHLIKTRGQQVTLRCSPISGHKSVSWYQQVLGQGPQFIFQYYEKEERGRGNFPDRFSARQFPNYSSELNVNALLLGDSALYLCASSLGPGLTDTQYFGPGTRLTVL.

This clonotype turned up a few times. The CDR3 region has the DNA TGTGCCACCAGTACCACTCCCGGGACAGGGACCTACGAGCAGTACTTC. Translation: CATSTTPGTGTYEQYF. V usage is TRBV15 and J usage is TRBJ2-7; 9 bases match TRBD1. Germline V gene lookup returns CDR1 LNHNV and CDR2 YYDKDF (reference sequence). The CDR3 sequence is 16 residues long. With 6 bases clipped from V and 2 bases from J, the junction kept 11 bases outside the gene matches.

The CDR3, as DNA: TGTGCCAGCAGCGTAGCTTCAGGACTAGCGGGCCACCACGAGCAGTACTTC. This translates into CASSVASGLAGHHEQYF. The rearrangement uses TRBV9 and TRBJ2-7, with TRBD2 matching over 11 bases. This CDR3 has 17 residues. Germline V gene data show CDR1 as SGDLS and CDR2 as YYNGEE. V was pared by 0 bases and J by 5 bases, with 10 bases of the junction left unmatched.

This clonotype was seen many times. The chain couples TRBV7-9 to TRBJ2-1, with 10 bases aligning to TRBD2. The germline V gene encodes CDR1 SEHNR and CDR2 FQNEAQ (reference sequence). J gave up 9 bases and V 4 bases, and 9 bases lay outside the gene matches. This CDR3 contains 15 residues. The CDR3 is CASSWPTSGTSEQFF. In nucleotides, the CDR3 is TGTGCCAGCAGCTGGCCTACTAGCGGGACTAGTGAGCAGTTCTTC.

The chain has TRBV5-1 and TRBJ1-4; D is perhaps TRBD1 (5 bases). The CDR3 runs 16 residues. Germline lookup yields CDR1 SGHRS and CDR2 YFSETQ. The ends were cut back, 0 bases at V and 8 bases at J, with 17 bases in the middle. This CDR3 is CASSLAPQGKGEKLFF. In DNA, the CDR3 is TGCGCCAGCAGCTTGGCCCCACAAGGGAAGGGGGAAAAACTGTTTTTT.

This clonotype was picked up many times. A junction boundary mismatches the germline segment, possibly from a read error. V usage is TRBV5-1 and J usage is TRBJ2-3; D is undetermined. CDR3 length equals 15 residues. The V gene's germline CDR1 is SGHRS and CDR2 YFSETQ. The CDR3 DNA reads as TGTGCCAGCAGCTTGGGCGGACCTAGCACAGATACGCAGTATTTT. Translated: CASSLGGPSTDTQYF.

The rearrangement links TRBV29-1 to TRBJ2-3, with D possibly being TRBD2 (5 bases). The CDR3 is 12 residues long. Trimming pared 4 bases from V and 7 bases from J, leaving 12 bases between. Germline lookup yields CDR1 SQVTM and CDR2 ANQGSEA. CDR3: CSVVRDSNTQYF. In nucleotides, the CDR3 is TGCAGCGTTGTCCGGGATAGTAATACGCAGTATTTT.

This clonotype turned up a few times. The rearrangement links TRBV5-5 to TRBJ2-5; D is perhaps TRBD2 (5 bases). Gene TRBJ2-7 matches the end of the DNA better, so the J call may be wrong. The germline V gene has CDR1 SGHKS and CDR2 YYEKEE (reference sequence). The CDR3 loop spans 15 amino acids. The DNA of the CDR3 is TGTGCCAGCAGCTTGGATCCGGGAAGTACCTCCGAGCAGTACTTC. Its translation: CASSLDPGSTSEQYF.

In this sample, this clonotype turned up a few times. The chain couples TRBV3-1 to TRBJ2-5; 7 positions agree with TRBD2. Germline V gene data show CDR1 as LGHDT and CDR2 as YNNKEL (reference sequence). The CDR3 consists of 17 residues. The V gene end was trimmed by 3 bases and the J gene end by 4 bases; junction bases not matched to a gene: 14. The CDR3 DNA reads as TGTGCCAGCAGCCATCACGGGACGCGGGGGTATGGAGAGACCCAGTACTTC. Its translation: CASSHHGTRGYGETQYF.

This clonotype was counted only a few times. The gene calls are TRBV29-1 and TRBJ1-2; possible D gene TRBD1, 5 bases. Germline V gene data show CDR1 as SQVTM and CDR2 as ANQGSEA. V lost 3 bases and J lost 5, with 19 bases in between. The CDR3 totals 15 residues. DNA for the CDR3: TGCAGCGTTGATCTGGAGGGGTTGGGTTCATATGGCTACACCTTC. This encodes CSVDLEGLGSYGYTF.

The J gene is TRBJ2-1, the V gene TRBV29-1, with D possibly TRBD2 on 5 matching bases. Per germline, CDR1 SQVTM and CDR2 ANQGSEA. Between the trimmed V and J ends, which lost 4 bases and 2 bases, there was a span of 15 bases. This CDR3 region has 15 residues. CDR3 loop: CSVVPQADPYNEQFF. In nucleotides, the CDR3 is TGCAGCGTTGTACCGCAAGCGGATCCCTACAATGAGCAGTTCTTC.

The chain combines TRBV7-2 with TRBJ2-4, with 14 nucleotides matching TRBD2. The germline V gene encodes CDR1 SGHTA and CDR2 FQGNSA. This CDR3 comprises 17 residues. Germline trimming cut 4 bases from V and 13 bases from J; bases unmatched to any gene: 15. CDR3 region: CASSSGLAGVRWKGQYF. In DNA, the CDR3 is TGTGCCAGCAGCTCGGGACTAGCGGGAGTAAGGTGGAAGGGGCAGTACTTC.

This clonotype was seen a handful of times. The CDR3 DNA reads as TGTGCCAGCAGACCCTCCGAGGACGGAGACCAAGAGACCCAGTACTTC. Its translation is CASRPSEDGDQETQYF. The chain uses TRBV12-3 or TRBV12-4 and TRBJ2-5, with D uncertain. The length of the CDR3 is 16 residues. The V gene lost 6 bases and the J gene lost 0 bases, with 17 bases spanning the gap.

This clonotype has just a few counts. The chain joins TRBV7-9 to TRBJ2-7; D not resolved. Germline loops: CDR1 SEHNR, CDR2 FQNEAQ (reference sequence). This CDR3 has 15 residues. Trimming removed 1 base at V and 5 bases at J, with 15 bases between. Here the CDR3 reads CASSLGATKGHEQYF. As DNA, the CDR3 is TGTGCCAGCAGCTTAGGGGCTACCAAGGGCCACGAGCAGTACTTC. Full variable domain (rest looked up from reference TRBV7-9 and TRBJ2-7): DTGVSQNPRHKITKRGQNVTFRCDPISEHNRLYWYRQTLGQGPEFLTYFQNEAQLEKSRLLSDRFSAERPKGSFSTLEIQRTEQGDSAMYLCASSLGATKGHEQYFGPGTRLTVT.

The gene calls are TRBV9 and TRBJ2-1; a weak D match, TRBD2 (5 bases). Germline V gene sequence: CDR1 SGDLS, CDR2 YYNGEE. V was shortened by 0 bases and J by 5 bases, with 12 bases between the two germline ends. The CDR3 contains 15 residues. In nucleotides, the CDR3 is TGTGCCAGCAGCGTAGTTCCTAGCAGCAACAATGAGCAGTTCTTC. Translation: CASSVVPSSNNEQFF.

This clonotype has more than one count but fewer than ten. This chain connects TRBV6-1 to TRBJ2-3; D may match TRBD1 or TRBD2 (5 bases each). The ends were cut back, 1 base at V and 2 bases at J, with 10 bases in the middle. CDR1 and CDR2 (germline): MNHNS, SASEGT. CDR3 length equals 15 residues. CDR3 protein: CASSEGGRHTDTQYF. CDR3 in DNA: TGTGCCAGCAGTGAAGGGGGGAGACACACAGATACGCAGTATTTT.

J is TRBJ1-2 and V is TRBV12-3 or TRBV12-4; D uncertain. V lost 2 bases to trimming and J lost 3 bases, with 10 bases between them. CDR3 length: 14 amino acids. The CDR3 nucleotides read TGTGCCAGCAGTTTATCGCGGTCGTACTATGGCTACACCTTC. Its protein is CASSLSRSYYGYTF.

This clonotype was picked up one time. For the CDR3, the DNA is TGTGCCAGCAGCTTAATAGGGACAGCTTACGAGCAGTACTTC. As protein: CASSLIGTAYEQYF. The J gene is TRBJ2-5, the V gene TRBV7-2; 7 nucleotides line up with TRBD1. The J call is in doubt because the DNA end fits TRBJ2-7 better. Germline-derived CDR1 and CDR2 are SGHTA and FQGNSA. The CDR3 covers 14 residues.

The DNA for the CDR3 is TGTGCCAGTAGTATTTCGACTCTGTACCAAGAGACCCAGTACTTC. It specifies CASSISTLYQETQYF. The chain uses TRBV19 and TRBJ2-5; D call uncertain. This CDR3 contains 15 residues. The ends were cut back, 3 bases at V and 0 bases at J, with 11 bases in the middle. Germline V gene lookup returns CDR1 LNHDA and CDR2 SQIVND (reference sequence).

This chain connects TRBV24-1 to TRBJ2-7, with D maybe TRBD1 (6 bases). V dropped 7 bases and J dropped 1 base, with 13 bases sitting between them. The CDR3 is 14 residues long. Germline CDR1 and CDR2: KGHDR and SFDVKD. The CDR3: CATRPGTKSYEQYF. In DNA, the CDR3 is TGTGCCACCAGGCCTGGGACAAAGTCCTACGAGCAGTACTTC.

The chain is built from TRBV10-3 and TRBJ2-1, with D uncertain. The V gene's germline CDR1 is ENHRY and CDR2 SYGVKD. The CDR3 sequence is 14 residues long. V shed 4 bases and J shed 9 bases, with 16 bases lying between them. CDR3 DNA: TGTGCCATCAGTGGCCTAAACGAATGGGGTGAGCAGTTCTTC. It encodes CAISGLNEWGEQFF.

The chain couples TRBV6-6 to TRBJ2-3, with D perhaps being TRBD1 or TRBD2 (6 bases each). Deletions cut 7 bases from V and 1 base from J, with 21 bases between. The CDR3 spans 17 residues. Per the germline V gene, CDR1 is MNHNY and CDR2 is SVGAGI (reference sequence). The CDR3 DNA reads TGTGCCAGCACCCAGGGACCATGGGGGGCTGGCACAGATACGCAGTATTTT. Protein product: CASTQGPWGAGTDTQYF.

On this clonotype itself: Compared with germline, one end of the junction differs, possibly owing to a read error. The rearrangement joins TRBV6-1 to TRBJ2-4; D perhaps matches TRBD2 (5 bases). Germline V lookup: CDR1 MNHNS, CDR2 SASEGT. The CDR3 is 15 residues long. The CDR3 protein is CASREAVYPKNIQYF. As DNA, the CDR3 is TGTGCCAGCAGGGAAGCGGTCTACCCCAAAAACATTCAGTACTTC.

There are a few counts of this clonotype. V is TRBV20-1 and J is TRBJ2-2, with TRBD2 as a possible D gene (5 bases). V lost 3 bases, J lost 3 bases, and 14 bases lay in between. This CDR3 contains 15 residues. The germline CDR1 and CDR2 sequences are DFQATT and SNEGSKA (reference sequence). CDR3 protein: CSASGERTYTGELFF. The CDR3 DNA follows: TGCAGTGCTAGTGGCGAGCGGACGTACACCGGGGAGCTGTTTTTT.